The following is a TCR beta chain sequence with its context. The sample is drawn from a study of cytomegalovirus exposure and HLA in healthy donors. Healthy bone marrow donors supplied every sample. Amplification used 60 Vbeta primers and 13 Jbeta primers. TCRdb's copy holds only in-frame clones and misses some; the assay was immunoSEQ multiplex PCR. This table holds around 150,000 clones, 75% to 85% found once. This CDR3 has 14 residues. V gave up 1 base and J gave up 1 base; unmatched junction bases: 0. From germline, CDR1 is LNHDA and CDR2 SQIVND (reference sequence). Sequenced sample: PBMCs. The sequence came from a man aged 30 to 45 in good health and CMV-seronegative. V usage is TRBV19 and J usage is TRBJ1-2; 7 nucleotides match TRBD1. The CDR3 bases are TGTGCCAGTAGTATAGCAGGGGGTAACTATGGCTACACCTTC. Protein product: CASSIAGGNYGYTF.